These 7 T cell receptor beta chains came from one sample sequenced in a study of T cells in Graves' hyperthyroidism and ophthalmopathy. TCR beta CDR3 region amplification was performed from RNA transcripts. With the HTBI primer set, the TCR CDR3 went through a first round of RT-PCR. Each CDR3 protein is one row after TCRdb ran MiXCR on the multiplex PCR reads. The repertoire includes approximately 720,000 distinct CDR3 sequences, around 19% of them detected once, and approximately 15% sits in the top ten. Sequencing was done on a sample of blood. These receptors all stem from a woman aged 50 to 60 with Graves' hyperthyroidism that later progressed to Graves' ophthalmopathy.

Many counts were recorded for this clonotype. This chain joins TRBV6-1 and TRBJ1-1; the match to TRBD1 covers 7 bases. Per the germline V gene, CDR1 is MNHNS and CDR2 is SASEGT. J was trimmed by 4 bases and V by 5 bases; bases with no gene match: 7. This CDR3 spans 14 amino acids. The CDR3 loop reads CASSYRQGGTEAFF. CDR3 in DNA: TGTGCCAGCAGTTATAGACAGGGAGGCACTGAAGCTTTCTTT.

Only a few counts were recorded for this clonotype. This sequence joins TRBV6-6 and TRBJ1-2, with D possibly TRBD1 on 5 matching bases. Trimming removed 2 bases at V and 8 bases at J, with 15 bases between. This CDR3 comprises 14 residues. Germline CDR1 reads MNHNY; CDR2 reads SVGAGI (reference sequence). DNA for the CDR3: TGTGCCAGCAGTTACCCTGGCCAGGGAGAAGGCTACACCTTC. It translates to CASSYPGQGEGYTF.

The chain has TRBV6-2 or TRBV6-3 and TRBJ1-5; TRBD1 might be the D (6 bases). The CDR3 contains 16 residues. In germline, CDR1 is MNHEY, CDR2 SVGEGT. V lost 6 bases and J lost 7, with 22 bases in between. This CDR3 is CASRRGGLREGQPQHF. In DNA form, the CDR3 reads TGTGCCAGCAGAAGGGGGGGGCTTAGAGAAGGACAGCCCCAGCATTTT.

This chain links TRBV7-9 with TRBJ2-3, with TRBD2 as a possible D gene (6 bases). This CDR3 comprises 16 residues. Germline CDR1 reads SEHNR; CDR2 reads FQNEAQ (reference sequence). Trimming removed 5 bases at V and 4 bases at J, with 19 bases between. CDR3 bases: TGTGCCAGCAGCACAACGCGGAGGGGTGGCTCAGATACGCAGTATTTT. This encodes CASSTTRRGGSDTQYF.

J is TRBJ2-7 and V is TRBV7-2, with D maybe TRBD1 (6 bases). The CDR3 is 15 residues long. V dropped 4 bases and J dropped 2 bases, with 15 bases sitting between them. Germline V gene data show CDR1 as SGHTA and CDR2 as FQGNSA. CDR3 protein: CASSWQGPAAYEQYF. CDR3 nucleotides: TGTGCCAGCAGCTGGCAGGGGCCGGCCGCCTACGAGCAGTACTTC.

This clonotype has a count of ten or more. Here the CDR3 reads CASSQDRSQGHEQFF. CDR3 coding DNA: TGTGCCAGCAGCCAAGATCGGTCACAGGGCCATGAGCAGTTCTTC. The V call is TRBV3-1, the J call TRBJ2-1; the D gene is possibly TRBD1 (6 bases). From germline, CDR1 is LGHDT and CDR2 YNNKEL (reference sequence). This CDR3 region has 15 residues. Deletions cut 0 bases from V and 8 bases from J, with 14 bases between.

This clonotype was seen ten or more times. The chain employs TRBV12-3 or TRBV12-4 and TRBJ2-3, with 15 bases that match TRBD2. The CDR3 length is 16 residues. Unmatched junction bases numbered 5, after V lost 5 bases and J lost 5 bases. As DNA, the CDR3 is TGTGCCAGCAGTCGGACTAGCGGGGGGGAGAGAGATACGCAGTATTTT. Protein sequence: CASSRTSGGERDTQYF.